This T cell receptor beta chain was identified during a study of CD8 T cells in Susac syndrome. RNA amounts of about 0.5 to 1 ug underwent reverse transcription with random hexamers. TCRdb independently ran MiXCR on the immunoSEQ multiplex PCR reads; one entry per CDR3 protein. Here the sample spans roughly 300,000 distinct CDR3 sequences, 70% to 90% being singletons. V was clipped by 0 bases and J by 3 bases, with 21 bases between them. Germline CDR1 reads SEHNR; CDR2 reads FQNEAQ (reference sequence). The CDR3 is 18 residues long. The receptor's source is a human donor with multiple sclerosis. The specimen sequenced was CD8+ T cells from PBMCs. J is TRBJ2-7 and V is TRBV7-9, with D possibly matching TRBD2 (6 bases). CDR3 in amino acids: CASSLAEGAIDWRYEQYF. CDR3 sequence (DNA): TGTGCCAGCAGCTTAGCGGAGGGAGCTATCGACTGGCGCTACGAGCAGTACTTC.